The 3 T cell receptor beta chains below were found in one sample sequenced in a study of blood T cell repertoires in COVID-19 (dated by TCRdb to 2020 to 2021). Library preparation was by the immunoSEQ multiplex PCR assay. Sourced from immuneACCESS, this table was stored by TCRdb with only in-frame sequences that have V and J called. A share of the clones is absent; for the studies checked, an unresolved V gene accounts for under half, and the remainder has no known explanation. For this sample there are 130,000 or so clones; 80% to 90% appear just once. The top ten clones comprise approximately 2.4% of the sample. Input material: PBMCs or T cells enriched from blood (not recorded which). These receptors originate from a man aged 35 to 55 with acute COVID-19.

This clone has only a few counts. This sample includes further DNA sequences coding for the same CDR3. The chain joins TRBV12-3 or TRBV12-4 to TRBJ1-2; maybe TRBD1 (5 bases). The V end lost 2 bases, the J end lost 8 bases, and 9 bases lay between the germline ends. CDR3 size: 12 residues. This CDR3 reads CASSLSGDGYTF. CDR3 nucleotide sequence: TGTGCCAGCAGTTTATCGGGGGACGGCTACACCTTC.

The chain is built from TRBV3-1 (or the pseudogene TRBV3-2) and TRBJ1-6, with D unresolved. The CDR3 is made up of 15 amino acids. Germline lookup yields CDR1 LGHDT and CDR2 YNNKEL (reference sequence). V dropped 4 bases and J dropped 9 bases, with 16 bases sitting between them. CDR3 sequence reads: CASSPRGQEGSPLHF. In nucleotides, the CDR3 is TGTGCCAGCAGCCCTCGGGGTCAGGAAGGTTCACCCCTCCACTTT.

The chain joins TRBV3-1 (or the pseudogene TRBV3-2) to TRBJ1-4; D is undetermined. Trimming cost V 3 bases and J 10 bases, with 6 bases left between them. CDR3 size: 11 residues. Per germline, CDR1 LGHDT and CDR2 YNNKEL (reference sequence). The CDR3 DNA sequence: TGTGCCAGCAGCCAGACGGGAAAACTGTTTTTT. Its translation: CASSQTGKLFF.